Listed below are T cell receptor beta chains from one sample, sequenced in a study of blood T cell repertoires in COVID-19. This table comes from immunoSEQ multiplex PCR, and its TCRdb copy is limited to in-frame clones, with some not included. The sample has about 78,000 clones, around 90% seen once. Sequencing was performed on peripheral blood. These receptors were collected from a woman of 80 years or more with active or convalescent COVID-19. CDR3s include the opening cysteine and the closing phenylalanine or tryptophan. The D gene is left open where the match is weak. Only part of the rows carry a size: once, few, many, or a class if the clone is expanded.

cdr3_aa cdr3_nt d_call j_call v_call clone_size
CASSSSPVTGLVNYEQYF TGTGCCAGCAGCTCAAGTCCCGTGACAGGGCTGGTCAACTACGAGCAGTACTTC TRBD1 TRBJ2-7 TRBV7-6 once
CASSFDRANEQFF TGTGCCAGCAGTTTCGACAGGGCCAATGAGCAGTTCTTC TRBD1 TRBJ2-1 TRBV28 NA
CASNRDRGPEAFF TGTGCCAGCAATAGAGACAGGGGCCCTGAAGCTTTCTTT TRBD1 TRBJ1-1 TRBV5-6 NA
CASNFRSSYNEQFF TGTGCCAGCAACTTCCGTAGCTCCTACAATGAGCAGTTCTTC NA TRBJ2-1 TRBV7-2 NA
CASSQDQGLGNTIYF TGTGCCAGCAGCCAAGATCAGGGGCTTGGAAACACCATATATTTT NA TRBJ1-3 TRBV3-1/TRBV3-2 NA
CASSLTGSGNTIYF TGTGCCAGCAGTTTGACAGGGTCTGGAAACACCATATATTTT TRBD1 TRBJ1-3 TRBV27 NA
CATSDWAGGGYGYTF TGTGCCACCAGTGATTGGGCAGGGGGCGGCTATGGCTACACCTTC TRBD1 TRBJ1-2 TRBV24-1 NA
CASQREGGNEKLFF TGTGCCAGCCAACGGGAGGGGGGGAATGAAAAACTGTTTTTT NA TRBJ1-4 TRBV6-5 few
CASSPTGISTDTQYF TGTGCCAGCAGCCCGACAGGGATTAGCACAGATACGCAGTATTTT TRBD1 TRBJ2-3 TRBV7-9 NA
CASSQRLAATDTQYF TGCGCCAGCAGTCAGAGACTAGCGGCCACAGATACGCAGTATTTT TRBD2 TRBJ2-3 TRBV10-2 NA
CASGSTLAGANNEQFF TGTGCTAGTGGTTCAACCTTAGCGGGGGCAAACAATGAGCAGTTCTTC TRBD2 TRBJ2-1 TRBV12-5 NA
CASSRLAGAYNEQFF TGTGCCAGCAGCCGCCTAGCGGGGGCCTACAATGAGCAGTTCTTC TRBD2 TRBJ2-1 TRBV11-2 NA
CSVESGQRSYEQYF TGCAGCGTTGAAAGCGGACAGCGAAGCTACGAGCAGTACTTC NA TRBJ2-7 TRBV29-1 NA
CASSVGGTGVAYEQYF TGTGCCAGCAGCGTAGGTGGGACAGGGGTAGCCTACGAGCAGTACTTC TRBD1 TRBJ2-7 TRBV9 once
CASSLAGAGGTGELFF TGTGCCAGCAGCTTAGCCGGAGCGGGAGGCACCGGGGAGCTGTTTTTT TRBD2 TRBJ2-2 TRBV7-2 NA
CASSLWGASGANVLTF TGTGCCAGCAGTTTATGGGGGGCGTCTGGGGCCAACGTCCTGACTTTC NA TRBJ2-6 TRBV28 NA
CATSRQLNTEAFF TGTGCCACCAGCAGGCAGTTGAACACTGAAGCTTTCTTT NA TRBJ1-1 TRBV15 NA
CASSQVGDRFATNEKLFF TGCGCCAGCAGCCAAGTCGGTGATCGGTTTGCAACTAATGAAAAACTGTTTTTT NA TRBJ1-4 TRBV4-3 NA
CASSIGGKTNTGELFF TGTGCCAGTAGTATAGGAGGGAAAACGAACACCGGGGAGCTGTTTTTT NA TRBJ2-2 TRBV19 NA
CASSLVSRDRAFYSNQPQHF TGTGCCAGCAGCTTAGTAAGTAGGGACAGGGCCTTTTATAGCAATCAGCCCCAGCATTTT TRBD1 TRBJ1-5 TRBV7-8 NA
CASSLAVEGFRTF TGTGCCAGCAGCTTAGCGGTGGAGGGCTTTAGAACCTTC NA TRBJ1-2 TRBV7-9 NA
CASSSGTSGLEQYF TGCGCCAGCAGCTCCGGGACTAGCGGCCTCGAGCAGTACTTC TRBD2 TRBJ2-7 TRBV5-1 NA
CSVSRGPEQFF TGCAGCGTCTCCAGGGGACCTGAGCAGTTCTTC NA TRBJ2-1 TRBV29-1 NA
CASRPGTGGINTEAFF TGTGCCAGCAGACCCGGGACAGGGGGAATTAACACTGAAGCTTTCTTT TRBD1 TRBJ1-1 TRBV2 NA
CASSESPAGGSIGYTF TGCGCCAGCAGCGAATCCCCGGCAGGGGGGTCTATTGGCTACACCTTC TRBD1 TRBJ1-2 TRBV4-3 NA
CASGIDRATDTQYF TGTGCCAGCGGGATAGACAGGGCGACAGATACGCAGTATTTT TRBD1 TRBJ2-3 TRBV7-9 NA
CATSRGGRVDQPQHF TGTGCCACCAGCAGAGGTGGCAGGGTGGATCAGCCCCAGCATTTT NA TRBJ1-5 TRBV15 once
CASSPRQGLGYTF TGTGCCAGCAGCCCCCGACAGGGATTAGGCTACACCTTC TRBD1 TRBJ1-2 TRBV3-1/TRBV3-2 NA
CASSLRGGSIATNEKLFF TGTGCCAGCAGCTTAAGGGGGGGCAGCATTGCAACTAATGAAAAACTGTTTTTT NA TRBJ1-4 TRBV7-2 once
CASSQGGTVLPYGYTF TGCGCCAGCAGCCAAGGGGGGACAGTTTTACCCTATGGCTACACCTTC TRBD1 TRBJ1-2 TRBV4-3 once
CASSLYSRGGSDTQYF TGTGCCAGCAGCTTATACTCCCGGGGGGGTTCAGATACGCAGTATTTT TRBD2 TRBJ2-3 TRBV7-2 NA
CASSLGGADNTEAFF TGTGCCAGCAGCCTTGGAGGGGCCGATAACACTGAAGCTTTCTTT NA TRBJ1-1 TRBV28 NA
CASSEMWASGMGETQYF TGTGCCAGCAGTGAAATGTGGGCTAGCGGGATGGGGGAGACCCAGTACTTC TRBD2 TRBJ2-5 TRBV2 NA
CASSSGGTSYNEQFF TGTGCCAGCAGCTCCGGGGGAACCTCCTACAATGAGCAGTTCTTC NA TRBJ2-1 TRBV9 NA
CASSQRIASGTGNPYGYTF TGTGCCAGCAGTCAAAGGATCGCCAGCGGGACAGGGAACCCCTATGGCTACACCTTC TRBD1 TRBJ1-2 TRBV27 NA
CASSYGGAGETQYF TGTGCCAGCAGTTACGGGGGGGCAGGAGAGACCCAGTACTTC NA TRBJ2-5 TRBV6-2/TRBV6-3 once
CSVEDSGDEQFF TGCAGCGTTGAAGATTCGGGGGATGAGCAGTTCTTC NA TRBJ2-1 TRBV29-1 NA
CASSRTPGSGANVLTF TGTGCCAGCTCCCGCACCCCGGGCTCTGGGGCCAACGTCCTGACTTTC NA TRBJ2-6 TRBV18 NA
CASSEAGGRGAGIRGYTF TGTGCCAGCAGTGAAGCAGGTGGAAGAGGGGCGGGGATTCGGGGCTACACCTTC NA TRBJ1-2 TRBV6-1 once
CASKQGAGQPQHF TGCGCCAGCAAACAGGGGGCTGGTCAGCCCCAGCATTTT TRBD1 TRBJ1-5 TRBV5-1 NA
CASSAGESQETQYF TGCGCCAGCAGTGCGGGAGAGTCCCAAGAGACCCAGTACTTC NA TRBJ2-5 TRBV10-1 NA
CSVMTGGGNQPQHF TGCAGCGTGATGACAGGTGGTGGCAATCAGCCCCAGCATTTT NA TRBJ1-5 TRBV29-1 few
CASSSQGGRTEAFF TGCGCCAGCAGCTCCCAGGGGGGTAGGACTGAAGCTTTCTTT TRBD1 TRBJ1-1 TRBV5-1 NA